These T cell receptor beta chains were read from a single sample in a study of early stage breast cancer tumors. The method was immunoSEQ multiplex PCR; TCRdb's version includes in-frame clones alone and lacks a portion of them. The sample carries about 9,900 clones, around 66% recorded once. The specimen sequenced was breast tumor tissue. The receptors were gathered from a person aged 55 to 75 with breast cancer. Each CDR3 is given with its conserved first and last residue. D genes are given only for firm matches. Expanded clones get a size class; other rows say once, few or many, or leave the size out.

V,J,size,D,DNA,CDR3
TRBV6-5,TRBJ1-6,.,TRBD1,TGTGCCAGCGGGGGACAGATTAATTCACCCCTCCACTTT,CASGGQINSPLHF
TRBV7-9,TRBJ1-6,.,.,TGTGCCAGCGGAGAAAATTCACCCCTCCACTTT,CASGENSPLHF
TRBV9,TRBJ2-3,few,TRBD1,TGTGCCAGCAAAGGGACAGGGAGCACAGATACGCAGTATTTT,CASKGTGSTDTQYF
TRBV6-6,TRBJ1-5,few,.,TGTGCCAGCAGTTCAAATCAGCCCCAGCATTTT,CASSSNQPQHF
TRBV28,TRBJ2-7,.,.,TGTGCCAGCAGTTTATCCCCCGACAGCGAGCAGTACTTC,CASSLSPDSEQYF
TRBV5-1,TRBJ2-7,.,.,TGCGCCAGCAGCTCCGGGTCTTACTACGAGCAGTACTTC,CASSSGSYYEQYF
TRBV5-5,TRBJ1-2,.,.,TGTGCCAGCAGCTTGGGACGGCGCTATGGCTACACCTTC,CASSLGRRYGYTF
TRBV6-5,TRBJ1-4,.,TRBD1,TGTGCCAGCAGTTACTCGACAGGGTTAGGTGAAAAACTGTTTTTT,CASSYSTGLGEKLFF
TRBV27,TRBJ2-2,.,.,TGTGCCAGCAGGCCCGGGACCCAAGCCGGTCGGGAGCTGTTTTTT,CASRPGTQAGRELFF
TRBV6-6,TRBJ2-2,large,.,TGTGCCAGCAGTTACTCGAGGGCGTCGACCGGGGAGCTGTTTTTT,CASSYSRASTGELFF
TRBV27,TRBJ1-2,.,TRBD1,TGTGCCAGCAGTAGGTCGGGACAGGGCCATGGCTACACCTTC,CASSRSGQGHGYTF
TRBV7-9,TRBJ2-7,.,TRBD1,TGTGCCAGCAGCCCGGGACAGCTGCCCTACGAGCAGTACTTC,CASSPGQLPYEQYF
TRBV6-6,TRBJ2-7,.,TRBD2,TGTGCCAGCGGCATGAGCGGGAGGGTCGACGAGCAGTACTTC,CASGMSGRVDEQYF
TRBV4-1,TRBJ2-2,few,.,TGCGCCAGCAGCCAAGATAGGGGGGGCACCGGGGAGCTGTTTTTT,CASSQDRGGTGELFF
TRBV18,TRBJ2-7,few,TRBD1,TGTGCCAGCTCACCGTTGGGGACAGGGGGCGCCTTCGAGGAGCAGTACTTC,CASSPLGTGGAFEEQYF
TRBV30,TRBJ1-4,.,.,TGTGCCTGGCAGATGTGGGATAATGAAAAACTGTTTTTT,CAWQMWDNEKLFF